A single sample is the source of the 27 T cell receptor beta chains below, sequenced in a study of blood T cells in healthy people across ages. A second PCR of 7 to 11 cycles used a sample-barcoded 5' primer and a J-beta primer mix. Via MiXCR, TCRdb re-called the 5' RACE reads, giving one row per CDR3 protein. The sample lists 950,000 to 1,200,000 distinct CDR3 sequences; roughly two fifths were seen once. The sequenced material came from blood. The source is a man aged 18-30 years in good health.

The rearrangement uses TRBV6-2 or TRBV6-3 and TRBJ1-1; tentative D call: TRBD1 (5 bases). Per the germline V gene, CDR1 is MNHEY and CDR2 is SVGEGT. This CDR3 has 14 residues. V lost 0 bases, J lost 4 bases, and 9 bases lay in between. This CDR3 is CASSYSGTATEAFF. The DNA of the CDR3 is TGTGCCAGCAGTTACTCGGGGACTGCCACTGAAGCTTTCTTT.

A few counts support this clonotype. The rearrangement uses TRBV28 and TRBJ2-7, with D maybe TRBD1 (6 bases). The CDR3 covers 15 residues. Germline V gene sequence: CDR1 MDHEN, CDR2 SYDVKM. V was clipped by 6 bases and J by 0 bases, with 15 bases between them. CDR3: CASSPTGQSSYEQYF. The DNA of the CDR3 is TGTGCCAGCAGCCCTACCGGACAGAGCTCCTACGAGCAGTACTTC. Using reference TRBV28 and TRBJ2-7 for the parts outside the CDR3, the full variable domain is DVKVTQSSRYLVKRTGEKVFLECVQDMDHENMFWYRQDPGLGLRLIYFSYDVKMKEKGDIPEGYSVSREKKERFSLILESASTNQTSMYLCASSPTGQSSYEQYFGPGTRLTVT.

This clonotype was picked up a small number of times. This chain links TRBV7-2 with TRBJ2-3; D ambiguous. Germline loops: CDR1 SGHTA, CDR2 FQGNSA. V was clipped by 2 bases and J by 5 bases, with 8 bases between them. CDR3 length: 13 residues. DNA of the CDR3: TGTGCCAGCAGCTTACAAGGTTTAGATACGCAGTATTTT. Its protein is CASSLQGLDTQYF.

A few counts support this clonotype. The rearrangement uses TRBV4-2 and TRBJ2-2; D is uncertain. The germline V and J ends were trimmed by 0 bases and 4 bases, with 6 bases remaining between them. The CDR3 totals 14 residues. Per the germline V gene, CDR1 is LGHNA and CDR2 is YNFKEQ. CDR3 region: CASSQERFTGELFF. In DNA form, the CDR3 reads TGTGCCAGCAGCCAAGAAAGGTTCACCGGGGAGCTGTTTTTT.

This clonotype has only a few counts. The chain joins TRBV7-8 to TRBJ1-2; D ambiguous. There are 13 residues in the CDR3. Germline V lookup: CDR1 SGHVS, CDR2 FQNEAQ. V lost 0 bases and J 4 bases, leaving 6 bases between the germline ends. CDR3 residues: CASSLARSYGYTF. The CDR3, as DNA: TGTGCCAGCAGCTTAGCCAGGTCCTATGGCTACACCTTC. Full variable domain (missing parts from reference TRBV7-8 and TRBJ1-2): GAGVSQSPRYKVAKRGQDVALRCDPISGHVSLFWYQQALGQGPEFLTYFQNEAQLDKSGLPSDRFFAERPEGSVSTLKIQRTQQEDSAVYLCASSLARSYGYTFGSGTRLTVV.

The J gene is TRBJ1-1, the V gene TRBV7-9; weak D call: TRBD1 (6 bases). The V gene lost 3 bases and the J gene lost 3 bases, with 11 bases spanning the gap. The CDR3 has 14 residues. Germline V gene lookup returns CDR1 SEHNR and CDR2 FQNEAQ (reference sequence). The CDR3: CASSFGAGDTEAFF. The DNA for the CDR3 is TGTGCCAGCAGCTTCGGCGCAGGGGACACTGAAGCTTTCTTT.

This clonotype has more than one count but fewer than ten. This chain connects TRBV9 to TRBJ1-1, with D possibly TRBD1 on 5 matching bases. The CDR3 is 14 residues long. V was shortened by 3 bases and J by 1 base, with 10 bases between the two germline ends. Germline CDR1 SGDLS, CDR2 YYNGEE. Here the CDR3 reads CASSALGQNTEAFF. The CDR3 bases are TGTGCCAGCAGCGCTTTAGGACAGAACACTGAAGCTTTCTTT.

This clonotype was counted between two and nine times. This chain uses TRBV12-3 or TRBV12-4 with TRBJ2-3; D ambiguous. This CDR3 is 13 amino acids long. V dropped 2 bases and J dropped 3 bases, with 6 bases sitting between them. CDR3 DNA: TGTGCCAGCAGTTTATATAGGACAGATACGCAGTATTTT. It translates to CASSLYRTDTQYF.

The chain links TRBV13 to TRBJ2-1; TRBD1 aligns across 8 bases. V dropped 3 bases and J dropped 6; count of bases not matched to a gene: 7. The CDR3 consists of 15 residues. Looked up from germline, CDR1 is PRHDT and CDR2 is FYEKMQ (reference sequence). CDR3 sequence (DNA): TGTGCCAGCAGCTTCGACAGGGGCGAGGGCAATGAGCAGTTCTTC. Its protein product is CASSFDRGEGNEQFF.

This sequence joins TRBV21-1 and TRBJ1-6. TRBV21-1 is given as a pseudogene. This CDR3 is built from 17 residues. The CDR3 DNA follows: TGTGCCAGCAGTAAAACGCAGTCGGCGGCCTATAATTCACCCCTCCACTTT. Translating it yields CASSKTQSAAYNSPLHF.

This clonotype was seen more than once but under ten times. The CDR3 DNA follows: TGCGCCAGCAGCCAAGTCTACGAACCGCGGGACACCCCGGTGTTGGATACGCAGTATTTT. It is translated as CASSQVYEPRDTPVLDTQYF. The chain employs TRBV4-3 and TRBJ2-3; possibly TRBD1 or TRBD2 for D (6 bases each). CDR1 LGHNA and CDR2 YSLEER come from the germline V gene. Deletions cut 1 base from V and 6 bases from J, with 29 bases between. This CDR3 is built from 20 residues.

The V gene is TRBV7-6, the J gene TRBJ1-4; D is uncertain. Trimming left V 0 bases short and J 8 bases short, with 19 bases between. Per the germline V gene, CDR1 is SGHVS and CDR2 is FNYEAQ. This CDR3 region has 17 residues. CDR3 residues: CASSLAYRQHQGEKLFF. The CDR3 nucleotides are TGTGCCAGCAGCTTAGCGTATCGGCAGCACCAAGGAGAAAAACTGTTTTTT.

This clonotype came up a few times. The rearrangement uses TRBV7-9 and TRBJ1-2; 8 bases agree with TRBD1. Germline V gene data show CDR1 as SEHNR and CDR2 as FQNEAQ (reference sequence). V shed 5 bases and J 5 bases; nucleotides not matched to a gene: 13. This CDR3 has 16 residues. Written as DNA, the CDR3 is TGTGCCAGCAGCCCAATGGGAATAGGACAGGGATATGGCTACACCTTC. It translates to CASSPMGIGQGYGYTF.

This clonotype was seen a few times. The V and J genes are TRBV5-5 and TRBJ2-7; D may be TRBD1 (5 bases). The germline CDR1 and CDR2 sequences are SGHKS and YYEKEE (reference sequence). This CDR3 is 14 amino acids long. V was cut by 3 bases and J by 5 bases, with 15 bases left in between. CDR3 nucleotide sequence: TGTGCCAGCAGCTCACAGGCCCTAGGAAACGAGCAGTACTTC. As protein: CASSSQALGNEQYF.

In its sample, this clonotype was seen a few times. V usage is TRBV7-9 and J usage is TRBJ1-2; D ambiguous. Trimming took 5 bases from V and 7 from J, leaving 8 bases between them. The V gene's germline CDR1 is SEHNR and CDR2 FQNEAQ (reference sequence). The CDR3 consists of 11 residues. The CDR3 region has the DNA TGTGCCAGCAGCGCTACAATTGGCTACACCTTC. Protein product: CASSATIGYTF.

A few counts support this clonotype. The CDR3 DNA reads as TGCAGTGCCCCTAGCGGGGGGTACAATGAGCAGTTCTTC. The encoded protein is CSAPSGGYNEQFF. The chain is built from TRBV20-1 and TRBJ2-1; 11 bases align to TRBD2. The germline V gene encodes CDR1 DFQATT and CDR2 SNEGSKA (reference sequence). This CDR3 contains 13 residues. V shed 6 bases and J 4 bases; nucleotides not matched to a gene: 2.

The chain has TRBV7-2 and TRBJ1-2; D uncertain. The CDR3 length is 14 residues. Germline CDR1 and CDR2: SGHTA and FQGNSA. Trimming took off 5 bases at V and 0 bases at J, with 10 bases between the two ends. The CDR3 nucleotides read TGTGCCAGCAGCCGACGTCAGCCTAACTATGGCTACACCTTC. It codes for CASSRRQPNYGYTF.

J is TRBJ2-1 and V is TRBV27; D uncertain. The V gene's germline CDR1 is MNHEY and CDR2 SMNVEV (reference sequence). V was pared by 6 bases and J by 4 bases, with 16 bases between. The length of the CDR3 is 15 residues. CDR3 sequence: CASRFGSRLYNEQFF. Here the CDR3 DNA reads TGTGCCAGCAGATTTGGGTCCCGGCTTTACAATGAGCAGTTCTTC.

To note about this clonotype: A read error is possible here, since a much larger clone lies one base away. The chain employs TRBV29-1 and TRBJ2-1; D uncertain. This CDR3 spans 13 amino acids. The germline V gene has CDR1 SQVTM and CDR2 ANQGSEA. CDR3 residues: CSAERAGSNEQFF. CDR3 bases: TGCAGCGCTGAAAGGGCAGGTTCTAATGAGCAGTTCTTC.

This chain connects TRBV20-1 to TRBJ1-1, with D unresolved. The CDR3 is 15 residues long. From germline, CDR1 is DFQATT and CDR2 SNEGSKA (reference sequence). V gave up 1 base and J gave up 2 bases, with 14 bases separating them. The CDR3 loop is CSARGAALSNTEAFF. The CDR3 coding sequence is TGCAGTGCTAGAGGGGCAGCCCTGAGTAACACTGAAGCTTTCTTT.

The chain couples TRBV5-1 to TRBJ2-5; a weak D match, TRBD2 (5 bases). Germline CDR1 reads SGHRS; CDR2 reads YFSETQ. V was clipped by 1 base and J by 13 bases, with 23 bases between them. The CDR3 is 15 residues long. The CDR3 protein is CASSLTAASSYERYF. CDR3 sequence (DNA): TGCGCCAGCAGCTTGACAGCGGCGAGCTCCTACGAGCGGTACTTC.

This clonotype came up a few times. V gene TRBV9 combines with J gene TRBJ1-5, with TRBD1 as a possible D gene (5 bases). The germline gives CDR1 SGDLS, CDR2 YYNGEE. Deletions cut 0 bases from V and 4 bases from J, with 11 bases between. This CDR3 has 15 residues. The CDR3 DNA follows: TGTGCCAGCAGCGTAGAGGGACTGCGGAATCAGCCCCAGCATTTT. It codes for CASSVEGLRNQPQHF.

This CDR3 is CASSSPGVKNIQYF. CDR3 nucleotides: TGTGCCAGCAGTTCCCCGGGGGTCAAAAACATTCAGTACTTC. The chain links TRBV5-5 to TRBJ2-4, with D possibly matching TRBD2 (6 bases). Germline CDR1 and CDR2: SGHKS and YYEKEE (reference sequence). CDR3 length: 14 amino acids. Between the trimmed V and J ends, which lost 5 bases and 3 bases, there was a span of 12 bases.

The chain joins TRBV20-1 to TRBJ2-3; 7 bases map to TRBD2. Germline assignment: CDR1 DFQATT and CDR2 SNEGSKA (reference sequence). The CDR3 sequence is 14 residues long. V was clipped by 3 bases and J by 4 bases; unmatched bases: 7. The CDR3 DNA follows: TGCAGTGCTAGGAAAACGGGGGGACCAGATACGCAGTATTTT. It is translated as CSARKTGGPDTQYF.

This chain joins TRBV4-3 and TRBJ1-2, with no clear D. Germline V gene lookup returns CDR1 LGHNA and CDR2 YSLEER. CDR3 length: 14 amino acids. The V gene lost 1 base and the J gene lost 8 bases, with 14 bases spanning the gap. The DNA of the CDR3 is TGCGCCAGCAGCCAAGGTGTGGCATTAGAGGGCTACACCTTC. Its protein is CASSQGVALEGYTF.

CDR3 protein: CASSYSTGWDTEAFF. CDR3 nucleotides: TGTGCCAGCAGTTACTCGACCGGGTGGGACACTGAAGCTTTCTTT. This chain links TRBV6-2 or TRBV6-3 with TRBJ1-1; D is uncertain. In germline, CDR1 is MNHEY, CDR2 SVGEGT. Trimming pared 0 bases from V and 3 bases from J, leaving 11 bases between. The CDR3 has 15 amino acids.

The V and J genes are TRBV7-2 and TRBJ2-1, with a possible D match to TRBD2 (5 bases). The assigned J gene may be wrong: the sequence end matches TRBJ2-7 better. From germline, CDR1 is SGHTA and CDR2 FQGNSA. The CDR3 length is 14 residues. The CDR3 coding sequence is TGTGCCAGCAGTGCCCCGGGGTCCTACAATGAGCAGTACTTC. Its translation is CASSAPGSYNEQYF.